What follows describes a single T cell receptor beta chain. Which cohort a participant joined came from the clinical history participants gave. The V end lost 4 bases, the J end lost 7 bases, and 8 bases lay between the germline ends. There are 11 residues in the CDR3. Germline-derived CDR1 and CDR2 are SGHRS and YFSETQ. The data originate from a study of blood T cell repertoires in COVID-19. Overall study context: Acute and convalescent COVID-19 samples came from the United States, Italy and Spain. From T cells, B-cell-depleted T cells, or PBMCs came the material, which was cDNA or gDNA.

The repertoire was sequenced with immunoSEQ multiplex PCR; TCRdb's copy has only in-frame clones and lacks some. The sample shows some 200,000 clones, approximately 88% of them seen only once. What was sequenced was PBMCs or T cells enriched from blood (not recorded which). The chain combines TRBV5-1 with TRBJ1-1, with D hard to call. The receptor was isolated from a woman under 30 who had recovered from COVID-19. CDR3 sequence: CASSLDGEAFF. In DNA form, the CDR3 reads TGCGCCAGCAGCCTGGACGGTGAAGCTTTCTTT.